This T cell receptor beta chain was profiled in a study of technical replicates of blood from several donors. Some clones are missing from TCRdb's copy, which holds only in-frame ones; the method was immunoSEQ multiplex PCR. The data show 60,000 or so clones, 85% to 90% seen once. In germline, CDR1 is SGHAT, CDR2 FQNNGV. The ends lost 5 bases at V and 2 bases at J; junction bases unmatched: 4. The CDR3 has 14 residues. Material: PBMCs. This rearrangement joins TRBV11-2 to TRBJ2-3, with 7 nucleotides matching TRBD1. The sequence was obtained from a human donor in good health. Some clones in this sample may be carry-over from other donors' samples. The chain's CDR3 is CASSPDRFTDTQYF. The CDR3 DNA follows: TGTGCCAGCAGCCCGGACAGGTTCACAGATACGCAGTATTTT. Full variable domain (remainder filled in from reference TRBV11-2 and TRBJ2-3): EAGVAQSPRYKIIEKRQSVAFWCNPISGHATLYWYQQILGQGPKLLIQFQNNGVVDDSQLPKDRFSAERLKGVDSTLKIQPAKLEDSAVYLCASSPDRFTDTQYFGPGTRLTVL.